This TCR beta chain was identified in a study of Graves' ophthalmopathy and Graves' hyperthyroidism. V was trimmed by 5 bases and J by 10 bases, leaving 14 bases between them. Per the germline V gene, CDR1 is SEHNR and CDR2 is FQNEAQ (reference sequence). The CDR3 has 13 residues. Certain patients were not enrolled. These were patients with other autoimmune diseases, uncontrolled infections, pregnancy or lactation. General observations from the study: Blood also harbored most expanded thyroid clonotypes above 0.001 frequency.

Amplification from RNA transcripts yielded the TCR beta CDR3 regions. The first round was an RT-PCR with HTBI primers, and the second round was a multiplex PCR. TCRdb redid the calling of the multiplex PCR reads with MiXCR, one entry per CDR3 protein. The sample lists about 740,000 distinct CDR3 sequences, around 40% occurring once. In the case of this clonotype: The antigen is unknown.

This receptor was obtained from an adult man with Graves' ophthalmopathy. This rearrangement joins TRBV7-9 to TRBJ1-4; D uncertain. The sample comprised peripheral blood. CDR3 DNA: TGTGCCAGCAGCCAGCGATGGCTTGGAAAACTGTTTTTT. It yields the protein CASSQRWLGKLFF.